Below, 14 T cell receptor beta chains from the same sample are listed, as sequenced in a study of T cell responses to AZD1222 COVID-19 vaccine. Assay used: immunoSEQ multiplex PCR; TCRdb lists only in-frame clones, some missing. The sample contains some 87,000 clones, around 89% of which appear only once. The sample in question was peripheral blood, obtained on day 0 of AZD1222 vaccination. These receptors originate from an adult in good health.

This clone was counted between two and nine times. The J gene is TRBJ2-7, the V gene TRBV6-6; tentative D call: TRBD2 (6 bases). Per germline, CDR1 MNHNY and CDR2 SVGAGI (reference sequence). The germline V and J ends were trimmed by 0 bases and 3 bases, with 9 bases remaining between them. This CDR3 has 14 amino acids. CDR3 residues: CASSYSGGGYEQYF. For the CDR3, the DNA is TGTGCCAGCAGTTACTCGGGGGGTGGCTACGAGCAGTACTTC.

The gene calls are TRBV2 and TRBJ2-7; D remains ambiguous. CDR1 is SNHLY, CDR2 FYNNEI, per germline. With 3 bases removed from V and 5 bases from J, the gap between germline ends came to 8 bases. The CDR3 extends over 12 amino acids. As DNA, the CDR3 is TGTGCCAGCAGTGACGAGACCCACGAGCAGTACTTC. Amino acids: CASSDETHEQYF.

The chain carries TRBV27 and TRBJ1-5; 7 bases fit TRBD1. CDR3 length: 14 amino acids. With 5 bases clipped from V and 7 bases from J, the junction kept 8 bases outside the gene matches. Germline CDR1 is MNHEY and CDR2 is SMNVEV (reference sequence). CDR3 DNA: TGTGCCAGCAGTCCACAGGGGAAACTCCAGCCCCAGCATTTT. Its translation: CASSPQGKLQPQHF.

The chain couples TRBV5-5 to TRBJ1-6; D uncertain. Trimming left V 4 bases short and J 6 bases short, with 11 bases between. In germline, CDR1 is SGHKS, CDR2 YYEKEE (reference sequence). The CDR3 is 14 residues long. As DNA, the CDR3 is TGTGCCAGCAGCCCCTTTTTTTCTAATTCACCCCTCCACTTT. This encodes CASSPFFSNSPLHF.

The table lists this clone with a count of one. The V call is TRBV6-5, the J call TRBJ1-1; no reliable D call. The CDR3 is 15 amino acids. V lost 2 bases and J 2 bases, leaving 12 bases between the germline ends. The germline V gene has CDR1 MNHEY and CDR2 SVGAGI. The CDR3 loop reads CASSYDIRINTEAFF. CDR3 DNA sequence: TGTGCCAGCAGTTACGACATACGGATAAACACTGAAGCTTTCTTT.

The J gene is TRBJ2-7, the V gene TRBV4-1; D might be TRBD1 (5 bases). In germline, CDR1 is MGHRA, CDR2 YSYEKL. The CDR3 extends over 16 amino acids. The germline V and J ends were trimmed by 2 bases and 3 bases, with 17 bases remaining between them. The CDR3 region is CASSQTLTATNYEQYF. As DNA, the CDR3 is TGCGCCAGCAGCCAAACATTGACAGCTACTAACTACGAGCAGTACTTC.

This chain joins TRBV5-1 and TRBJ2-5; 7 bases are shared with TRBD1. Trimming took 1 base from V and 4 from J; bases not matched to a gene: 7. CDR1 is SGHRS, CDR2 YFSETQ, per germline. The CDR3 is made up of 15 amino acids. CDR3 sequence: CASSLTGDSGETQYF. The CDR3 DNA is TGCGCCAGCAGCTTGACAGGGGATTCGGGAGAGACCCAGTACTTC.

This chain joins TRBV11-2 and TRBJ2-2; no clear D. V was pared by 5 bases and J by 5 bases, with 18 bases between. Germline assignment: CDR1 SGHAT and CDR2 FQNNGV. The CDR3 extends over 16 amino acids. CDR3 sequence reads: CASSPRTGRSTGELFF. The CDR3 DNA reads TGTGCCAGCAGCCCGAGGACCGGAAGGTCGACCGGGGAGCTGTTTTTT.

This sequence joins TRBV3-1 (or the pseudogene TRBV3-2) and TRBJ2-5; the D is unclear. V lost 0 bases and J 2 bases, leaving 7 bases between the germline ends. Germline values: CDR1 LGHDT, CDR2 YNNKEL (reference sequence). The CDR3 spans 14 residues. Written as DNA, the CDR3 is TGTGCCAGCAGCCAAGAAGTCAGTCAAGAGACCCAGTACTTC. It specifies CASSQEVSQETQYF.

Points on this clone: This same CDR3 is encoded by further DNA sequences in the sample. The chain employs TRBV6-5 and TRBJ2-3, with 7 bases lining up with TRBD1. The germline V gene encodes CDR1 MNHEY and CDR2 SVGAGI. V lost 6 bases and J lost 7; bases outside the gene matches: 10. This CDR3 region has 14 residues. CDR3 region: CASRRGTEGYTQYF. CDR3 bases: TGTGCCAGCAGGCGTGGGACAGAAGGCTATACGCAGTATTTT.

The CDR3 loop is CASSLASPGQGTEAFF. CDR3 nucleotides: TGTGCCAGCAGCTTGGCGTCTCCGGGACAGGGCACTGAAGCTTTCTTT. J is TRBJ1-1 and V is TRBV7-9; 9 bases align to TRBD1. The germline gives CDR1 SEHNR, CDR2 FQNEAQ (reference sequence). Losses at the gene ends were 3 bases for V and 4 bases for J; bases not matched to a gene: 9. The CDR3 covers 16 residues.

The chain has TRBV25-1 and TRBJ2-7, with a weak D call TRBD1 (6 bases). CDR1 is MGHDK and CDR2 is SYGVNS in the germline V gene. With 3 bases removed from V and 2 bases from J, the gap between germline ends came to 14 bases. This CDR3 spans 15 amino acids. CDR3 residues: CASSDTGMAAYEQYF. CDR3 bases: TGTGCCAGCAGTGATACAGGGATGGCGGCCTACGAGCAGTACTTC.

V and J are TRBV9 and TRBJ1-1, with D hard to call. Per germline, CDR1 SGDLS and CDR2 YYNGEE. The CDR3 totals 16 residues. V gave up 1 base and J gave up 0 bases, with 13 bases separating them. The CDR3 spells CASSVTSTSLNTEAFF. The CDR3 bases are TGTGCCAGCAGCGTAACCTCTACCAGCCTGAACACTGAAGCTTTCTTT.

The rearrangement links TRBV10-3 to TRBJ1-4; 9 bases match TRBD1. The germline CDR1 and CDR2 sequences are ENHRY and SYGVKD. The CDR3 consists of 14 residues. V was pared by 3 bases and J by 8 bases, with 4 bases of the junction left unmatched. The CDR3 DNA is TGTGCCATCAGTGAACAGGGGGCGGGGGAAAAACTGTTTTTT. This codes for CAISEQGAGEKLFF.